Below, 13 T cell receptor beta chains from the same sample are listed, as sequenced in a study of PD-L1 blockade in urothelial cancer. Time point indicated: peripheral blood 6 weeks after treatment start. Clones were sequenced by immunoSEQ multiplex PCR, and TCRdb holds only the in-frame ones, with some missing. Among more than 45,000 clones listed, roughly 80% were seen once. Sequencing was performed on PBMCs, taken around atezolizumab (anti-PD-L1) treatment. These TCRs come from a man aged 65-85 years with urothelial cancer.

The CDR3 DNA sequence: TGTGCCAGCTCGCCGGGACAGGGGGCCGCAGATACGCAGTATTTT. Amino acid sequence: CASSPGQGAADTQYF. The chain couples TRBV18 to TRBJ2-3, with 12 bases identical to TRBD1. Germline V CDR1 and CDR2: KGHSH, LQKENI. With 6 bases clipped from V and 4 bases from J, the junction kept 5 bases outside the gene matches. CDR3 length: 15 residues. The whole variable domain, filled in from reference TRBV18 and TRBJ2-3, reads NAGVMQNPRHLVRRRGQEARLRCSPMKGHSHVYWYRQLPEEGLKFMVYLQKENIIDESGMPKERFSAEFPKEGPSILRIQQVVRGDSAAYFCASSPGQGAADTQYFGPGTRLTVL.

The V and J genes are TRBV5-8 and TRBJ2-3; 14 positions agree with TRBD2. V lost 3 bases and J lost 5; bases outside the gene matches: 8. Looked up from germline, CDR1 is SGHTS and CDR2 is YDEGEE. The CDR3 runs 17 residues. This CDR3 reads CASSSGGLAGVGDTQYF. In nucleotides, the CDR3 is TGTGCCAGCAGCTCGGGGGGACTAGCGGGAGTTGGAGATACGCAGTATTTT.

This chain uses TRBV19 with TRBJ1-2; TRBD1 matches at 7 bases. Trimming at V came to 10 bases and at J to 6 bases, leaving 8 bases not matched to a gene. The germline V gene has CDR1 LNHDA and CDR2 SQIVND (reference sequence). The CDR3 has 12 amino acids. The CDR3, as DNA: TGTGCCACTGAACAGGGGTTTGATGGCTACACCTTC. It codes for CATEQGFDGYTF.

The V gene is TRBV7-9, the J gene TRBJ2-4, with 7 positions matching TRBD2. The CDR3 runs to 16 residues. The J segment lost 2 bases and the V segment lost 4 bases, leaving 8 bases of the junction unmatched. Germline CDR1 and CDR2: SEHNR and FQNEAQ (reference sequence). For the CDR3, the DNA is TGTGCCAGCAGCTACTGGACTAGTTTATCCAAAAACATTCAGTACTTC. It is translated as CASSYWTSLSKNIQYF.

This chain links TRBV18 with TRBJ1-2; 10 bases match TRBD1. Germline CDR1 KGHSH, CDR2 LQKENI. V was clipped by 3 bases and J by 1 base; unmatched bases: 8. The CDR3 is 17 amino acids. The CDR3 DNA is TGTGCCAGCTCACCTGTTACGGGACAGGGGATTAACTATGGCTACACCTTC. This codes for CASSPVTGQGINYGYTF.

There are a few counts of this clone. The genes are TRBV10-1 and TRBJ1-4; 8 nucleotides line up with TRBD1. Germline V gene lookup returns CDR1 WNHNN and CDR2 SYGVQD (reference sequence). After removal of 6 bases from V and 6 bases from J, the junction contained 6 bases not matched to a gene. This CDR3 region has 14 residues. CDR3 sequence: CASSPGGADEKLFF. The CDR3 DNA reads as TGCGCCAGCAGCCCAGGGGGCGCGGATGAAAAACTGTTTTTT.

CDR3 sequence: CASKDRVGANVLTF. DNA for the CDR3: TGTGCCAGCAAAGACAGGGTTGGGGCCAACGTCCTGACTTTC. V and J are TRBV19 and TRBJ2-6; TRBD1 agrees at 7 bases. CDR1 is LNHDA and CDR2 is SQIVND in the germline V gene (reference sequence). Unmatched junction bases numbered 5, after V lost 9 bases and J lost 3 bases. CDR3 length: 14 residues.

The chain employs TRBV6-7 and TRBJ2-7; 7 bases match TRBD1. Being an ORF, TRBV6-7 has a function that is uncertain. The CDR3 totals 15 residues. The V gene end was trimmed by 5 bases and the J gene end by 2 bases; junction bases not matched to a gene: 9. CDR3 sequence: CASSRYSGTAYEQYF. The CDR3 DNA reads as TGTGCCAGCAGTCGATACTCCGGGACAGCCTACGAGCAGTACTTC.

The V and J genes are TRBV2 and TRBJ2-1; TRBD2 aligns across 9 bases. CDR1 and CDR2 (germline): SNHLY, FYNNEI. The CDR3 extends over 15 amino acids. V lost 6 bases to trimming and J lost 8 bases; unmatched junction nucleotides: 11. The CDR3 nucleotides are TGTGCCAGCAGGGATACAGGGACTAGCCCCCATGAGCAGTTCTTC. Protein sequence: CASRDTGTSPHEQFF.

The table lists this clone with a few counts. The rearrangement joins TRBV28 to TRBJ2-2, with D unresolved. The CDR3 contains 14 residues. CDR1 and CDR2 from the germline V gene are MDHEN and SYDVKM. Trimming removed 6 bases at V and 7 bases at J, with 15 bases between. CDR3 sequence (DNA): TGTGCCAGCAGGCACCGGCGGTCGGGCGGGGAGCTGTTTTTT. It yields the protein CASRHRRSGGELFF.

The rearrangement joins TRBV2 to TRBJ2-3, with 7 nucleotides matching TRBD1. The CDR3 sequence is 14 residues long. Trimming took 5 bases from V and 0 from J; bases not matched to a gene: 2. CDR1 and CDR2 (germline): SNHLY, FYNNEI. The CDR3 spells CASSRDSSTDTQYF. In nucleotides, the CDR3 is TGTGCCAGCAGTAGGGACAGTAGCACAGATACGCAGTATTTT.

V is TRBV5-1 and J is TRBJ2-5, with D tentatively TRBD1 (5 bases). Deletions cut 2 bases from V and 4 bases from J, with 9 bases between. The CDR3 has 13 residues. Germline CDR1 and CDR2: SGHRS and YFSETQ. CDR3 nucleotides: TGCGCCAGCAGCTTCGGACAAGTAGAGACCCAGTACTTC. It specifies CASSFGQVETQYF.

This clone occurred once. In nucleotides, the CDR3 is TGTGCCAGCAGCTTGACAGGGTCAGGAGATACGCAGTATTTT. It codes for CASSLTGSGDTQYF. The chain carries TRBV6-5 and TRBJ2-3; 7 bases align to TRBD1. The germline V gene encodes CDR1 MNHEY and CDR2 SVGAGI. This CDR3 comprises 14 residues. Germline trimming cut 6 bases from V and 5 bases from J; bases unmatched to any gene: 8.